The text below deals with one TCR beta chain. The sample belongs to a study of cytomegalovirus exposure and HLA in healthy donors. This CDR3 is 12 amino acids long. Trimming took 6 bases from V and 7 from J; bases not matched to a gene: 3. The germline V gene has CDR1 SGHAT and CDR2 FQNNGV. Repertoires were generated with immunoSEQ multiplex PCR, while TCRdb's copy carries only in-frame clones and drops some. The sample includes 150,000 to 200,000 clones, 70% to 90% of them seen just once. Sequencing was done on a sample of PBMCs. The genes are TRBV11-2 and TRBJ2-7; 10 nucleotides match TRBD1. This TCR was recovered from a man aged 18 to 30 in good health and CMV-seronegative. CDR3 in amino acids: CASRWTGGEQYF. The CDR3 DNA reads as TGTGCCAGCAGATGGACAGGGGGGGAGCAGTACTTC.